The next 25 T cell receptor beta chains were all read from a single sample in a study of cytotoxic CD8 clonotypes in ibrutinib-treated CLL. The data were produced by immunoSEQ multiplex PCR, yet TCRdb's version contains in-frame clones alone and is incomplete. Of approximately 47,000 clones listed, just over 65% are singletons. The specimen comprised PBMCs, sampled after 24 months of ibrutinib treatment. These receptor sequences come from a human donor with chronic lymphocytic leukemia.

The chain uses TRBV6-1 and TRBJ2-3; unclear D gene. Germline assignment: CDR1 MNHNS and CDR2 SASEGT. The CDR3 runs 15 residues. Between the trimmed V and J ends, which lost 11 bases and 1 base, there was a span of 19 bases. The CDR3 sequence is CAPPRRGNRTDTQYF. The CDR3, as DNA: TGTGCCCCTCCCAGGAGAGGAAACCGCACAGATACGCAGTATTTT.

The gene calls are TRBV5-1 and TRBJ2-1; TRBD1 matches 7 bases. Germline lookup yields CDR1 SGHRS and CDR2 YFSETQ. CDR3 length equals 14 residues. V trimming: 0 bases; J trimming: 6 bases; junction bases outside the gene matches: 3. The CDR3 sequence is CASSLEQGRNEQFF. The CDR3 DNA is TGCGCCAGCAGCTTGGAACAGGGGCGCAATGAGCAGTTCTTC.

V is TRBV7-9 and J is TRBJ1-1, with D perhaps matching TRBD1 (5 bases). Trimming left V 6 bases short and J 8 bases short, with 7 bases between. Germline V gene lookup returns CDR1 SEHNR and CDR2 FQNEAQ (reference sequence). The CDR3 loop spans 10 amino acids. The CDR3 bases are TGTGCCAGCAGAGGGGAGGAAGCTTTCTTT. It encodes CASRGEEAFF. The full variable domain, its missing parts supplied by reference TRBV7-9 and TRBJ1-1, is DTGVSQNPRHKITKRGQNVTFRCDPISEHNRLYWYRQTLGQGPEFLTYFQNEAQLEKSRLLSDRFSAERPKGSFSTLEIQRTEQGDSAMYLCASRGEEAFFGQGTRLTVV.

V usage is TRBV7-2 and J usage is TRBJ2-3, with D perhaps TRBD2 (6 bases). CDR1 SGHTA and CDR2 FQGNSA come from the germline V gene. The CDR3 runs to 15 residues. The germline V and J ends were trimmed by 0 bases and 2 bases, with 9 bases remaining between them. The CDR3, as DNA: TGTGCCAGCAGCTTAGCCGGGAGACACACAGATACGCAGTATTTT. It is translated as CASSLAGRHTDTQYF.

The chain combines TRBV19 with TRBJ1-5; D is possibly TRBD1 (5 bases). CDR3 size: 14 residues. Germline V CDR1 and CDR2: LNHDA, SQIVND (reference sequence). The germline V and J ends were trimmed by 11 bases and 9 bases, with 23 bases remaining between them. The DNA of the CDR3 is TGTGCCTCAGAGATAGGGGCAGCCTCGGGGCCCCAGCATTTT. This gives the protein CASEIGAASGPQHF.

V usage is TRBV6-1 and J usage is TRBJ2-5; weak D call: TRBD1 (5 bases). This CDR3 is built from 12 residues. From germline, CDR1 is MNHNS and CDR2 SASEGT. Trimming left V 4 bases short and J 4 bases short, with 7 bases between. CDR3 nucleotides: TGTGCCAGCAGTGGAACAGGAGAGACCCAGTACTTC. As protein: CASSGTGETQYF.

J is TRBJ2-6 and V is TRBV8-2; the listed D gene, TRBD1, was not tested against the DNA. TRBV8-2 is described as a pseudogene. The CDR3 covers 16 residues. The CDR3 region is CGISVITQSRANVLTF. In nucleotides, the CDR3 is TGTGGCATATCAGTAATAACACAAAGTCGGGCCAACGTCCTGACTTTC.

V is TRBV11-3 and J is TRBJ2-1; D is undetermined. The CDR3 contains 12 residues. V was pared by 1 base and J by 7 bases, with 5 bases between. CDR1 SGHNT and CDR2 YENEEA come from the germline V gene. The CDR3 loop is CASSLVGNEQFF. Written as DNA, the CDR3 is TGTGCCAGCAGCTTAGTTGGGAATGAGCAGTTCTTC.

The gene calls are TRBV5-8 and TRBJ1-1; D not resolved. CDR1 is SGHTS, CDR2 YDEGEE, per germline. This CDR3 comprises 10 residues. The ends were cut back, 1 base at V and 11 bases at J, with 6 bases in the middle. The CDR3 DNA reads as TGTGCCAGCAGCTTGTCCTGGGCTTTCTTT. Amino acids: CASSLSWAFF.

This clone has more than one count but fewer than ten. The rearrangement links TRBV15 to TRBJ1-5; D uncertain. The germline V gene encodes CDR1 LNHNV and CDR2 YYDKDF (reference sequence). The CDR3 spans 13 residues. The V gene lost 7 bases and the J gene lost 1 base, with 8 bases spanning the gap. CDR3: CATNQESNQPQHF. For the CDR3, the DNA is TGTGCCACCAACCAGGAAAGCAATCAGCCCCAGCATTTT.

The CDR3 region has the DNA TGTGCCTGGAGTGCAGGCTCTGGGGCCAACGTCCTGACTTTC. This sequence encodes CAWSAGSGANVLTF. The chain joins TRBV30 to TRBJ2-6; D remains unclear. The CDR3 loop spans 14 amino acids. Trimming shortened V by 1 base and J by 0 bases, and 4 bases separated the two germline ends. Germline V CDR1 and CDR2: GTSNPN, SVGIG (reference sequence).

The chain joins TRBV28 to TRBJ2-2; D may be TRBD1 (5 bases). CDR1 MDHEN and CDR2 SYDVKM come from the germline V gene. This CDR3 comprises 13 residues. V lost 6 bases and J lost 6, with 11 bases in between. The CDR3 bases are TGTGCCAGCAGCGATTTAGGGGCCGGGGAGCTGTTTTTT. Protein product: CASSDLGAGELFF.

The chain couples TRBV5-8 to TRBJ1-5; D unresolved. Germline V gene data show CDR1 as SGHTS and CDR2 as YDEGEE. Trimming cost V 1 base and J 2 bases, with 10 bases left between them. The CDR3 covers 15 residues. The CDR3 DNA is TGTGCCAGCAGCTTGCGCGGTAAAGGCAATCAGCCCCAGCATTTT. Translation gives CASSLRGKGNQPQHF.

CDR3 sequence: CASSHGDRPGSPLHF. The DNA for the CDR3 is TGCGCCAGCAGCCATGGGGACAGGCCAGGTTCACCCCTCCACTTT. The chain links TRBV5-1 to TRBJ1-6; TRBD1 matches 8 bases. The CDR3 sequence is 15 residues long. The J segment lost 9 bases and the V segment lost 4 bases, leaving 9 bases of the junction unmatched. Germline V CDR1 and CDR2: SGHRS, YFSETQ.

The CDR3 sequence is CASGSLKSRGNEKLFF. For the CDR3, the DNA is TGTGCCAGTGGCAGTTTGAAAAGCAGGGGAAATGAAAAACTGTTTTTT. The chain carries TRBV11-2 and TRBJ1-4; possibly TRBD1 for D (6 bases). CDR3 size: 16 residues. Germline-derived CDR1 and CDR2 are SGHAT and FQNNGV. V lost 9 bases, J lost 5 bases, and 22 bases lay in between.

CDR3 coding DNA: TGTGCCAGTACTCTTGTTCAGGGAGGCACTGAAGCTTTCTTT. This encodes CASTLVQGGTEAFF. The chain has TRBV19 and TRBJ1-1; TRBD1 is a possible D gene (5 bases). The CDR3 runs to 14 residues. V lost 7 bases to trimming and J lost 4 bases, with 16 bases between them. The germline V gene has CDR1 LNHDA and CDR2 SQIVND (reference sequence).

The gene calls are TRBV5-1 and TRBJ2-5; the D gene is possibly TRBD2 (5 bases). The CDR3 totals 16 residues. CDR1 and CDR2 (germline): SGHRS, YFSETQ. V was pared by 0 bases and J by 0 bases, with 12 bases between. CDR3 residues: CASSLGPSGYQETQYF. CDR3 bases: TGCGCCAGCAGCTTGGGCCCTTCGGGGTACCAAGAGACCCAGTACTTC. Full variable domain (missing parts from reference TRBV5-1 and TRBJ2-5): KAGVTQTPRYLIKTRGQQVTLSCSPISGHRSVSWYQQTPGQGLQFLFEYFSETQRNKGNFPGRFSGRQFSNSRSEMNVSTLELGDSALYLCASSLGPSGYQETQYFGPGTRLLVL.

The V call is TRBV5-6, the J call TRBJ1-6; 8 bases line up with TRBD1. The ends lost 3 bases at V and 6 bases at J; junction bases unmatched: 8. Germline CDR1 and CDR2: SGHDT and YYEEEE. This CDR3 contains 16 residues. The CDR3 spells CASSSYWTGLNSPLHF. In DNA form, the CDR3 reads TGTGCCAGCAGCTCCTATTGGACAGGGCTTAATTCACCCCTCCACTTT.

The V call is TRBV7-9, the J call TRBJ1-2; tentative D call: TRBD1 (6 bases). Germline V CDR1 and CDR2: SEHNR, FQNEAQ (reference sequence). Trimming took 2 bases from V and 8 from J, leaving 24 bases between them. The CDR3 runs to 17 residues. The CDR3 spells CASSLPLVDSSSRGYTF. For the CDR3, the DNA is TGTGCCAGCAGCTTACCCTTGGTGGACAGTTCCTCTAGAGGCTACACCTTC. The full variable domain, rest sourced from reference TRBV7-9 and TRBJ1-2, is DTGVSQNPRHKITKRGQNVTFRCDPISEHNRLYWYRQTLGQGPEFLTYFQNEAQLEKSRLLSDRFSAERPKGSFSTLEIQRTEQGDSAMYLCASSLPLVDSSSRGYTFGSGTRLTVV.

This clone was observed a handful of times. The CDR3 region is CASTLSPGTGEAFF. CDR3 DNA: TGTGCCAGTACCCTATCCCCGGGGACAGGGGAAGCTTTCTTT. V usage is TRBV19 and J usage is TRBJ1-1, with 9 positions matching TRBD1. Germline V gene sequence: CDR1 LNHDA, CDR2 SQIVND (reference sequence). V shed 7 bases, J shed 8 bases, and the junction held 11 bases outside the gene matches. This CDR3 contains 14 residues.

The chain carries TRBV30 and TRBJ2-3; TRBD2 is a possible D gene (5 bases). CDR3 length: 14 amino acids. Germline CDR1 is GTSNPN and CDR2 is SVGIG (reference sequence). Trimming cost V 6 bases and J 3 bases, with 16 bases left between them. The CDR3 DNA is TGTGCCTGCCACAGCGGATCAAGGACAGATACGCAGTATTTT. Protein: CACHSGSRTDTQYF.

The chain recombines TRBV10-3 with TRBJ1-2; no clear D gene. The CDR3 sequence is 14 residues long. The germline V and J ends were trimmed by 2 bases and 2 bases, with 9 bases remaining between them. Germline V gene sequence: CDR1 ENHRY, CDR2 SYGVKD. The CDR3 bases are TGTGCCATCAGTGAGAGAACAGCCAACTATGGCTACACCTTC. Translating gives CAISERTANYGYTF.

This chain uses TRBV27 with TRBJ2-6; D is unresolved. Trimming pared 4 bases from V and 5 bases from J, leaving 24 bases between. The CDR3 has 19 residues. Germline-derived CDR1 and CDR2 are MNHEY and SMNVEV (reference sequence). The CDR3 DNA reads TGTGCCAGCAGTTCAGTTTATCATCAGGATGGGAATAGGGCCAACGTCCTGACTTTC. It yields the protein CASSSVYHQDGNRANVLTF.

The rearrangement links TRBV5-1 to TRBJ2-5; 9 bases map to TRBD1. The CDR3 is 18 residues long. V lost 3 bases and J lost 4; bases outside the gene matches: 16. In germline, CDR1 is SGHRS, CDR2 YFSETQ. The CDR3 reads CASSSQTGGGPSLETQYF. CDR3 DNA sequence: TGCGCCAGCAGCTCTCAAACAGGGGGCGGACCGTCCTTAGAGACCCAGTACTTC.

The genes are TRBV2 and TRBJ2-1; D perhaps matches TRBD2 (6 bases). The CDR3 has 12 residues. Germline V CDR1 and CDR2: SNHLY, FYNNEI. Trimming left V 3 bases short and J 9 bases short, with 9 bases between. CDR3 protein: CASSEEGGEQFF. The CDR3, as DNA: TGTGCCAGCAGTGAGGAGGGAGGTGAGCAGTTCTTC.